The clone carrying this T cell receptor beta chain has just a few counts. Its cognate antigen is unknown. The sample is drawn from a study of cytotoxic CD8 clonotypes in ibrutinib-treated CLL. Study details: With a range of 6 to 36, the median treatment time before response samples were taken was about twelve months.

The study, taken as a whole, reports: At baseline, clonality was higher than in age-matched healthy donors and correlated with CD8+ counts. Sustained-remission patients were sampled at one set of times and progressing patients at different ones.

Sequencing sought depths of 1 in 200,000 to 1 in 1 million T cells. The method was immunoSEQ multiplex PCR; TCRdb's version includes in-frame clones alone and lacks a portion of them. The sample records 200,000 or so clones, more than 75% being singletons. V was shortened by 4 bases and J by 1 base, with 21 bases between the two germline ends. This CDR3 comprises 18 residues. The V gene's germline CDR1 is SGHDT and CDR2 YYEEEE. The sequence was collected from a human donor with chronic lymphocytic leukemia. The specimen was PBMCs, collected after 12 months of ibrutinib treatment. This chain connects TRBV5-6 to TRBJ2-1; either TRBD1 or TRBD2 may fit D (5 bases each). CDR3 nucleotide sequence: TGTGCCAGCAGCCTGGGGGATCATCGGGGAAGGTCCTACAATGAGCAGTTCTTC. Translation: CASSLGDHRGRSYNEQFF.